This T cell receptor (beta chain) was captured by sequencing in a study of T cell changes during pregnancy in multiple sclerosis (dated by TCRdb to between 2018 and 2021). Turning to the overall study: In women with multiple sclerosis, the researchers looked at how the T cell repertoire shifted as pregnancy progressed.

A remark on this clone: Its binding antigen is unknown. Base qualities are not at hand, and no much larger clone is one base apart.

Library preparation used the immunoSEQ multiplex PCR assay. Sourced from immuneACCESS, this table was stored by TCRdb with only in-frame sequences that have V and J called. A share of the clones is absent; for the studies checked, an unresolved V gene accounts for under half, and the remainder has no known explanation. Within this sample are roughly 41,000 clones, with 85% to 95% of them counted one time only. 5.5% to 8% of the sample is held by the ten biggest clonotypes. Trimming takes 3 bases off V and 7 bases off J; junction bases not matched to a gene: 12. The CDR3 measures 16 amino acids from cysteine to phenylalanine. CDR3 DNA is the only sequence kept; it has 48 bases, read in frame from the first base. The germline V gene gives CDR1 as LGHNT and CDR2 as FRNRAP.

The rearranged segments are TRBV12-5 and TRBJ2-1; 7 central nucleotides agree with TRBD1. The source material was CD8+ T cells from peripheral blood mononuclear cells, sampled in the third trimester of pregnancy. The TCR comes from a female donor with multiple sclerosis, enrolled in a pregnancy study. Here is the DNA: TGTGCTAGTGGTTTTCTGCCCGGGACAGACAAGAATGAGCAGTTCTTC. This translates into CASGFLPGTDKNEQFF. Beyond the CDR3, the reference TRBV12-5 and TRBJ2-1 genes provide the residues; the full variable domain reads: DARVTQTPRHKVTEMGQEVTMRCQPILGHNTVFWYRQTMMQGLELLAYFRNRAPLDDSGMPKDRFSAEMPDATLATLKIQPSEPRDSAVYFCASGFLPGTDKNEQFFGPGTRLTVL.